This is a list of T cell receptor beta chains from one sample in a study of blood T cells in healthy people across ages. TCRdb independently ran MiXCR on the 5' RACE reads; one entry per CDR3 protein. The profile shows about 780,000 distinct CDR3 sequences, 35% to 50% of them singletons. The material sequenced was blood. Source of these receptors: a man of 80 years or more in good health. The CDR3 runs from the conserved cysteine through the conserved F or W. Each record gives: clone size, V gene, D gene, J gene, CDR3 DNA, CDR3 protein. The D gene is left open where the match is weak. Clone size is stated in some rows and not others, as once, few, many or a class when expanded.

size: .
V: TRBV14
D: TRBD1
J: TRBJ1-1
DNA: TGTGCCAGCAGCCAAGCCCGGACAGGGAGTGAAGCTTTCTTT
CDR3: CASSQARTGSEAFF

size: few
V: TRBV15
D: TRBD1
J: TRBJ2-6
DNA: TGTGCCACCAAGGACAGGGGCTCCTCTGGGGCCAACGTCCTGACTTTC
CDR3: CATKDRGSSGANVLTF

size: few
V: TRBV10-3
D: .
J: TRBJ2-7
DNA: TGTGCCATCAGTAGGGGTGACGGCTATGCCTACGAGCAGTACTTC
CDR3: CAISRGDGYAYEQYF

size: .
V: TRBV6-6
D: .
J: TRBJ2-5
DNA: TGTGCCAGCAGTAAACCAGGGCTGGAGACCCAGTACTTC
CDR3: CASSKPGLETQYF

size: .
V: TRBV14
D: TRBD2
J: TRBJ2-4
DNA: TGTGCCAGCAGCCAAGATAGACCGGGACTAGCGGGGATAGCCAAAAACATTCAGTACTTC
CDR3: CASSQDRPGLAGIAKNIQYF

size: many
V: TRBV29-1
D: .
J: TRBJ2-1
DNA: TGCAGCGTATCGGGACCGGGAGCGCGTGAGCAGTTCTTC
CDR3: CSVSGPGAREQFF

size: .
V: TRBV6-1
D: .
J: TRBJ1-5
DNA: TGTGCCAGCAGTGAAGGGGGTACAGGCCAGCATTTT
CDR3: CASSEGGTGQHF

size: .
V: TRBV5-5
D: TRBD1
J: TRBJ2-7
DNA: TGTGCCAGCAGCCCCGGACAGGGGTGGTACGAGCAGTACTTC
CDR3: CASSPGQGWYEQYF

size: few
V: TRBV5-1
D: TRBD2
J: TRBJ2-5
DNA: TGCGCCAGCAGCCCGGGACTAGCGGGAGGGGGCACAGAGACCCAGTACTTC
CDR3: CASSPGLAGGGTETQYF

size: .
V: TRBV28
D: TRBD2
J: TRBJ2-7
DNA: TGTGCCAGCAGTTCCCCAACTAGCGGGAGGATCAGCGAGCAGTACTTC
CDR3: CASSSPTSGRISEQYF

size: .
V: TRBV12-3/TRBV12-4
D: TRBD2
J: TRBJ2-7
DNA: TGTGCCAGCAGCCTCAGACTAGCCTATAAGATGGATGAGCAGTACTTC
CDR3: CASSLRLAYKMDEQYF

size: .
V: TRBV7-9
D: .
J: TRBJ2-3
DNA: TGTGCCAGCAGCCATTCCGACGGGGTGGCAGATACGCAGTATTTT
CDR3: CASSHSDGVADTQYF

size: .
V: TRBV20-1
D: .
J: TRBJ2-3
DNA: TGCAGTGCTAGTCCCCGGGAGACTACGCAGTATTTT
CDR3: CSASPRETTQYF

size: .
V: TRBV20-1
D: TRBD2
J: TRBJ2-1
DNA: TGCAGTGCTAGCCTGGGGGCTAGCGGGGGGTGGAATGAGCAGTTCTTC
CDR3: CSASLGASGGWNEQFF

size: .
V: TRBV29-1
D: TRBD1
J: TRBJ2-5
DNA: TGCAGCGTACGGGACAGGGGTCGCGGTGAAGAGACCCAGTACTTC
CDR3: CSVRDRGRGEETQYF

size: few
V: TRBV12-3/TRBV12-4
D: .
J: TRBJ1-4
DNA: TGTGCCAGCAGTTTTCGGCAGGGTACGGAAAAACTGTTTTTT
CDR3: CASSFRQGTEKLFF

size: .
V: TRBV7-2
D: .
J: TRBJ2-7
DNA: TGTGCCAGCAGCTTCAATTCTGGACCGTACGAGCAGTACTTC
CDR3: CASSFNSGPYEQYF

size: .
V: TRBV12-3/TRBV12-4
D: .
J: TRBJ1-5
DNA: TGTGCCAGCAGTTTAGCGTATGGTTCAGATAGCAATCAGCCCCAGCATTTT
CDR3: CASSLAYGSDSNQPQHF

size: .
V: TRBV2
D: .
J: TRBJ2-1
DNA: TGTGCCAGCAGTGATGGGGGGATGGGAACCAACAATGAGCAGTTCTTC
CDR3: CASSDGGMGTNNEQFF

size: .
V: TRBV7-2
D: TRBD2
J: TRBJ2-7
DNA: TGTGCCAGCAGCTTAGACCGATCTAGCGGGAGTAGGTACGAGCAGTACTTC
CDR3: CASSLDRSSGSRYEQYF

size: .
V: TRBV7-2
D: .
J: TRBJ2-1
DNA: TGTGCCAGCAGCTTAGAACTTAAAGCCTCGAATGAGCAGTTCTTC
CDR3: CASSLELKASNEQFF

size: .
V: TRBV9
D: .
J: TRBJ2-7
DNA: TGTGCCAGCAGCGTAGACACCCACGGCCGCTCCTACGAGCAGTACTTC
CDR3: CASSVDTHGRSYEQYF

size: .
V: TRBV11-3
D: .
J: TRBJ2-3
DNA: TGTGCCAGCAGCGCTAACAGGGATTCGGATACGCAGTATTTT
CDR3: CASSANRDSDTQYF

size: .
V: TRBV27
D: TRBD2
J: TRBJ2-7
DNA: TGTGCCAGCAGTTTGACTAGCGGAGAAACCTACGAGCAGTACTTC
CDR3: CASSLTSGETYEQYF

size: few
V: TRBV14
D: .
J: TRBJ1-2
DNA: TGTGCCAGCAGCCAACAACAGGACTATGGCTACACCTTC
CDR3: CASSQQQDYGYTF

size: once
V: TRBV29-1
D: TRBD1
J: TRBJ2-7
DNA: TGCAGCGCTATTTCACAGGGGGGAGACGAGCAGTACTTC
CDR3: CSAISQGGDEQYF

size: .
V: TRBV5-1
D: TRBD1
J: TRBJ2-7
DNA: TGCGCCAGCAGGGCTGGGACAGGCTACGAGCAGTACTTC
CDR3: CASRAGTGYEQYF

size: .
V: TRBV5-6
D: .
J: TRBJ2-3
DNA: TGTGCCAGCAGCCAGTTACAGCTTAGCACAGATACGCAGTATTTT
CDR3: CASSQLQLSTDTQYF

size: .
V: TRBV28
D: TRBD1
J: TRBJ1-5
DNA: TGTGCCAGCAATCTCATATCCACTCCAGGGGGCGGTCAGCCCCAGCATTTT
CDR3: CASNLISTPGGGQPQHF

size: few
V: TRBV5-4
D: .
J: TRBJ2-2
DNA: TGTGCCAGCAGCGCCCAGACACGTACCGGGGAGCTGTTTTTT
CDR3: CASSAQTRTGELFF

size: .
V: TRBV27
D: .
J: TRBJ1-1
DNA: TGTGCCAGCAGCTATCAGAGGGGAGGCACTGAAGCTTTCTTT
CDR3: CASSYQRGGTEAFF

size: .
V: TRBV2
D: .
J: TRBJ1-5
DNA: TGTGCCAGCAGTAGTACGGGACAAAAGAATAGCAATCAGCCCCAGCATTTT
CDR3: CASSSTGQKNSNQPQHF

size: few
V: TRBV7-2
D: .
J: TRBJ2-1
DNA: TGTGCCAGCAGCTTACTAGGGGCTAATGAGCAGTTCTTC
CDR3: CASSLLGANEQFF

size: few
V: TRBV4-2
D: TRBD2
J: TRBJ2-4
DNA: TGTGCCAGCAGCGCGACTAGCGGGAGGAGGAACATTCAGTACTTC
CDR3: CASSATSGRRNIQYF

size: .
V: TRBV7-2
D: TRBD2
J: TRBJ2-7
DNA: TGTGCCAGCAGCGCATTCAGCGGGAGCTCCTACGAGCAGTACTTC
CDR3: CASSAFSGSSYEQYF

size: .
V: TRBV7-2
D: TRBD2
J: TRBJ2-3
DNA: TGTGCCAGCAGCCCCGAGGGGAGGGGAGGCATAGATCCGCAGTATTTT
CDR3: CASSPEGRGGIDPQYF

size: .
V: TRBV19
D: TRBD2
J: TRBJ2-3
DNA: TGTGCCAGTAGTATGGGGACTAGCGGAGCCCTGTATTTT
CDR3: CASSMGTSGALYF

size: .
V: TRBV7-9
D: TRBD1
J: TRBJ2-5
DNA: TGTGCCAGCAGCTCCAAATCCAGGGGGCGCAACCAAGAGACCCAGTACTTC
CDR3: CASSSKSRGRNQETQYF

size: few
V: TRBV5-4
D: .
J: TRBJ1-2
DNA: TGTGCCAGCAGCTTGGCGCTAAACAGGGCCAACTATGGCTACACCTTC
CDR3: CASSLALNRANYGYTF

size: .
V: TRBV29-1
D: TRBD2
J: TRBJ2-3
DNA: TGCAGCGAGACTAGCGGGACTGATACGCAGTATTTT
CDR3: CSETSGTDTQYF

size: few
V: TRBV5-1
D: TRBD2
J: TRBJ2-1
DNA: TGCGCCAGCAGCCGATCCGGGACTAGTGATGAGCAGTTCTTC
CDR3: CASSRSGTSDEQFF

size: .
V: TRBV6-1
D: TRBD2
J: TRBJ2-1
DNA: TGTGCCGGCAGAAATAGCGGGAGGGAGGGGGTAAGCTCCTACAATGAGCAGTTCTTC
CDR3: CAGRNSGREGVSSYNEQFF

size: .
V: TRBV28
D: .
J: TRBJ2-5
DNA: TGTGCCACCACAGCACCCCCTCCCCCGAGAGAGACCCAGTACTTC
CDR3: CATTAPPPPRETQYF

size: many
V: TRBV28
D: .
J: TRBJ2-3
DNA: TGTGCCAGCAGTACCGGGCCTCGCACAGATACGCAGTATTTT
CDR3: CASSTGPRTDTQYF

size: few
V: TRBV6-6
D: .
J: TRBJ1-6
DNA: TGTGCCAGCAGTTACGACCCCCAAACAGGGCGTAATTCACCCCTCCACTTT
CDR3: CASSYDPQTGRNSPLHF

size: .
V: TRBV7-9
D: TRBD1
J: TRBJ2-1
DNA: TGTGCCAGCAGCCCCAACAGGGGGGTAAATGAGCAGTTCTTC
CDR3: CASSPNRGVNEQFF

size: few
V: TRBV5-1
D: .
J: TRBJ1-6
DNA: TGCGCCAGCAGCTTGGGGCAAGGCCTGGACTCACCCCTCCACTTT
CDR3: CASSLGQGLDSPLHF

size: .
V: TRBV7-2
D: TRBD2
J: TRBJ2-1
DNA: TGTGCCAGCAGCTTACGACAGGGGCGGACTAGCGGGGTAGGGGGTGAGCAGTTCTTC
CDR3: CASSLRQGRTSGVGGEQFF